A single sample is the source of the 23 T cell receptor beta chains below, sequenced in a study of blood T cells in healthy people across ages. For the second PCR, which ran for 7 to 11 cycles, a sample-barcoded 5' primer and a J-beta primer mix were used. Using its own MiXCR run on the 5' RACE reads, TCRdb lists one record per CDR3 protein. This sample has about 1 million distinct CDR3 sequences, with about 23% found just once. In addition, the sample was reused for a study of T cells of mothers and their children.

The sample consisted of blood. These receptors were taken from a girl aged 2-15 years in good health.

The chain is built from TRBV9 and TRBJ2-1; TRBD2 matches at 9 bases. There are 16 residues in the CDR3. The J segment lost 3 bases and the V segment lost 5 bases, leaving 9 bases of the junction unmatched. Germline-derived CDR1 and CDR2 are SGDLS and YYNGEE. The CDR3 DNA reads as TGTGCCAGCAGTGATACTGAGCGGGGGGTCTACAATGAGCAGTTCTTC. Protein product: CASSDTERGVYNEQFF.

This rearrangement joins TRBV28 to TRBJ2-5, with 9 bases matching TRBD1. Looked up from germline, CDR1 is MDHEN and CDR2 is SYDVKM. This CDR3 spans 16 amino acids. The ends lost 4 bases at V and 4 bases at J; junction bases unmatched: 10. This CDR3 is CASSSLDRGRGETQYF. For the CDR3, the DNA is TGTGCCAGCAGTTCTCTCGACAGGGGGAGAGGAGAGACCCAGTACTTC.

This clonotype has just a few counts. The J gene is TRBJ2-7, the V gene TRBV10-2; 11 nucleotides line up with TRBD2. Looked up from germline, CDR1 is WSHSY and CDR2 is SAAADI. Trimming cost V 0 bases and J 2 bases; bases outside gene matches: 6. The CDR3 covers 17 residues. CDR3 bases: TGCGCCAGCAGTGAGTCATTAGGGACTAGCGGTCCCTACGAGCAGTACTTC. It codes for CASSESLGTSGPYEQYF.

This clonotype was recorded only once. The chain uses TRBV28 and TRBJ1-2; D not certain. Germline lookup yields CDR1 MDHEN and CDR2 SYDVKM. The length of the CDR3 is 14 residues. V lost 6 bases to trimming and J lost 4 bases, with 15 bases between them. This CDR3 is CASSEDAQIYGYTF. The CDR3 nucleotides read TGTGCCAGCAGCGAAGACGCGCAGATCTATGGCTACACCTTC.

The chain joins TRBV4-1 to TRBJ2-5; D is ambiguous. The CDR3 consists of 14 residues. The germline V gene encodes CDR1 MGHRA and CDR2 YSYEKL. Trimming pared 0 bases from V and 6 bases from J, leaving 11 bases between. The CDR3 region has the DNA TGCGCCAGCAGCCAAGATTTCGCTGGGCAGACCCAGTACTTC. This encodes CASSQDFAGQTQYF.

This chain joins TRBV27 and TRBJ2-5, with 9 bases aligning to TRBD2. Germline CDR1 reads MNHEY; CDR2 reads SMNVEV (reference sequence). Germline trimming cut 2 bases from V and 5 bases from J; bases unmatched to any gene: 9. The CDR3 consists of 16 residues. The CDR3 spells CASSLRLAGLWETQYF. The CDR3 DNA reads TGTGCCAGCAGTTTAAGGCTAGCGGGACTGTGGGAGACCCAGTACTTC.

This clonotype appeared many times. The chain joins TRBV29-1 to TRBJ2-3; 8 bases are a match to TRBD2. The CDR3 loop spans 13 amino acids. Germline loops: CDR1 SQVTM, CDR2 ANQGSEA. Trimming removed 5 bases from V and 4 bases from J; junction bases left unmatched: 5. The CDR3 region is CSVKGLGSDTQYF. Written as DNA, the CDR3 is TGCAGCGTTAAGGGACTAGGGTCAGATACGCAGTATTTT.

The chain couples TRBV4-1 to TRBJ1-2; D gene uncertain. Trimming left V 3 bases short and J 1 base short, with 15 bases between. This CDR3 contains 16 residues. The germline gives CDR1 MGHRA, CDR2 YSYEKL. CDR3 in amino acids: CASSQGSGGLNYGYTF. CDR3 nucleotide sequence: TGCGCCAGCAGCCAGGGGTCGGGCGGCCTTAACTATGGCTACACCTTC.

The genes are TRBV27 and TRBJ2-2, with D possibly matching TRBD2 (5 bases). CDR1 MNHEY and CDR2 SMNVEV come from the germline V gene (reference sequence). CDR3 length: 13 residues. V lost 3 bases, J lost 6 bases, and 8 bases lay in between. CDR3: CASSFPEAGELFF. In DNA, the CDR3 is TGTGCCAGCAGTTTTCCGGAGGCCGGGGAGCTGTTTTTT.

This chain joins TRBV5-1 and TRBJ2-3, with 13 bases lining up with TRBD2. CDR3 length: 19 amino acids. The ends lost 1 base at V and 5 bases at J; junction bases unmatched: 13. CDR1 and CDR2 (germline): SGHRS, YFSETQ. DNA for the CDR3: TGCGCCAGCAGCTTGAGGCAGGTCGGACTAGCGGGAGCATTAGATACGCAGTATTTT. As protein: CASSLRQVGLAGALDTQYF. The entire variable domain, with the rest obtained from reference TRBV5-1 and TRBJ2-3, is as follows: KAGVTQTPRYLIKTRGQQVTLSCSPISGHRSVSWYQQTPGQGLQFLFEYFSETQRNKGNFPGRFSGRQFSNSRSEMNVSTLELGDSALYLCASSLRQVGLAGALDTQYFGPGTRLTVL.

The CDR3 loop reads CASGRPSSGRIAKNIQYF. CDR3 bases: TGTGCCAGCGGACGTCCCTCTAGCGGGAGGATAGCCAAAAACATTCAGTACTTC. The chain has TRBV28 and TRBJ2-4, with 11 bases matching TRBD2. Germline V lookup: CDR1 MDHEN, CDR2 SYDVKM. The CDR3 extends over 18 amino acids. Germline trimming cut 8 bases from V and 0 bases from J; bases unmatched to any gene: 12.

This sequence joins TRBV5-1 and TRBJ2-3; D uncertain. Deletions cut 3 bases from V and 2 bases from J, with 10 bases between. Germline V CDR1 and CDR2: SGHRS, YFSETQ. The length of the CDR3 is 14 residues. The CDR3 here is CASSSDLYTDTQYF. DNA for the CDR3: TGCGCCAGCAGCTCGGACCTCTACACAGATACGCAGTATTTT.

The DNA for the CDR3 is TGCAGTGCTTGCTCCGATCAGGGCACTACCTACGAGCAGTACTTC. It codes for CSACSDQGTTYEQYF. V is TRBV20-1 and J is TRBJ2-7; perhaps TRBD1 as D (5 bases). This CDR3 region has 15 residues. V lost 5 bases and J lost 2, with 19 bases in between. Germline V lookup: CDR1 DFQATT, CDR2 SNEGSKA (reference sequence).

This clonotype showed up just once. The V and J genes are TRBV5-6 and TRBJ2-5; D ambiguous. The DNA end favors TRBJ2-7, so the J call may be wrong. Germline V CDR1 and CDR2: SGHDT, YYEEEE. The CDR3 runs 14 residues. Here the CDR3 DNA reads TGTGCCAGCAGCTTGGCCCTAGATTGGGACGAGCAGTACTTC. It specifies CASSLALDWDEQYF.

This clonotype was detected only a few times. J is TRBJ2-4 and V is TRBV19; tentative D call: TRBD1 (5 bases). V was shortened by 11 bases and J by 0 bases, with 17 bases between the two germline ends. This CDR3 is 15 amino acids long. Germline CDR1 reads LNHDA; CDR2 reads SQIVND (reference sequence). CDR3 in amino acids: CASSGPGLAKNIQYF. DNA for the CDR3: TGTGCCTCCAGTGGTCCAGGGCTAGCCAAAAACATTCAGTACTTC.

In its sample, this clonotype was seen a few times. The chain employs TRBV20-1 and TRBJ1-5; D not certain. There are 13 residues in the CDR3. Germline values: CDR1 DFQATT, CDR2 SNEGSKA (reference sequence). V was pared by 6 bases and J by 4 bases, with 13 bases between. The chain's CDR3 is CSATDGRNQPQHF. DNA for the CDR3: TGCAGTGCCACGGACGGACGGAATCAGCCCCAGCATTTT.

There are a few counts of this clonotype. The rearrangement links TRBV14 to TRBJ2-6; D gene unclear. The CDR3 has 13 residues. Germline lookup yields CDR1 SGHDN and CDR2 FVKESK. Trimming cost V 3 bases and J 4 bases, with 4 bases left between them. CDR3 in DNA: TGTGCCAGCAGCCACGCAGGGGCCAACGTCCTGACTTTC. The encoded protein is CASSHAGANVLTF.

This clonotype came up a few times. The chain links TRBV12-3 or TRBV12-4 to TRBJ1-3; D is possibly TRBD1 (5 bases). Trimming pared 6 bases from V and 0 bases from J, leaving 12 bases between. The length of the CDR3 is 15 residues. CDR3 region: CASSTPTDSGNTIYF. CDR3 sequence (DNA): TGTGCCAGCAGCACCCCGACAGACTCTGGAAACACCATATATTTT.

Concerning this clonotype itself: Germline is not matched at one junction end, which may reflect a read error. The CDR3 sequence: CASSLEGPTKPDTQYF. CDR3 DNA: TGCGCCAGCAGCTTAGAAGGTCCAACTAAACCAGATACGCAGTATTTT. The V call is TRBV7-3, the J call TRBJ2-3; D not certain. The germline gives CDR1 SGHTA, CDR2 FQGTGA. The CDR3 totals 16 residues.

The chain carries TRBV5-6 and TRBJ2-6, with a tentative D call TRBD1 (6 bases). The CDR3 spans 18 residues. The V and J ends lost 2 bases and 1 base respectively, with 16 bases between them. The germline CDR1 and CDR2 sequences are SGHDT and YYEEEE. The CDR3 DNA reads TGTGCCAGCAGCTTATTGCAGGGGTCGAGTTCTGGGGCCAACGTCCTGACTTTC. Translating gives CASSLLQGSSSGANVLTF.

The genes are TRBV3-1 and TRBJ1-4, with D tentatively TRBD1 (6 bases). Deletions cut 1 base from V and 7 bases from J, with 10 bases between. Germline V gene data show CDR1 as LGHDT and CDR2 as YNNKEL (reference sequence). The CDR3 loop spans 14 amino acids. This chain's CDR3 is CASSQVLGGEKLFF. As DNA, the CDR3 is TGTGCCAGCAGCCAAGTTCTAGGGGGTGAAAAACTGTTTTTT.

The V gene is TRBV7-8, the J gene TRBJ2-1, with D perhaps matching TRBD2 (6 bases). The CDR3 totals 12 residues. V shed 5 bases and J shed 14 bases, with 16 bases lying between them. CDR1 and CDR2 (germline): SGHVS, FQNEAQ. CDR3 coding DNA: TGTGCCAGCAGCCCATGGGACTCTAGGGAGTTCTTC. This sequence encodes CASSPWDSREFF.

Only a few counts were recorded for this clonotype. The chain uses TRBV2 and TRBJ2-5, with D perhaps TRBD1 (6 bases). Germline lookup yields CDR1 SNHLY and CDR2 FYNNEI. The CDR3 consists of 12 residues. Trimming took 6 bases from V and 7 from J, leaving 12 bases between them. The DNA for the CDR3 is TGTGCCAGCAGGGGGGAACAGGGGACCCAGTACTTC. It codes for CASRGEQGTQYF.